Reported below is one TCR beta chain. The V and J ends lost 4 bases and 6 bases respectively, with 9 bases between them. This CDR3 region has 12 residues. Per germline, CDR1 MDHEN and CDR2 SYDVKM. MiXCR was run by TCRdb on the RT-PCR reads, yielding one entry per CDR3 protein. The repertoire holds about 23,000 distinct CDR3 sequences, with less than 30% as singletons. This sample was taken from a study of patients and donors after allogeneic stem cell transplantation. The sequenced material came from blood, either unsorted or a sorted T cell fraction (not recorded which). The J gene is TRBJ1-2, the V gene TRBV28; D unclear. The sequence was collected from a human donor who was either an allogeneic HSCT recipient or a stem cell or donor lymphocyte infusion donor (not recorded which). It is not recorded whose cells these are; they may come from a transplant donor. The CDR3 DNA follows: TGTGCCAGCAGTTACCGTGGGGATGGCTACACCTTC. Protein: CASSYRGDGYTF.